This TCR beta chain was documented in a study of Ad26.COV2.S vaccination and SARS-CoV-2 variants. Regarding the study as a whole: It was found that vaccine and placebo recipients had similar non-spike TCR breadth.

The protocol was immunoSEQ multiplex PCR, while the TCRdb copy is restricted to in-frame clones and leaves out a portion. This table has fewer than 800,000 clones, 70% to 90% appearing once. The CDR3 covers 16 residues. V was clipped by 1 base and J by 2 bases; unmatched bases: 3. Germline V gene lookup returns CDR1 MNHEY and CDR2 SMNVEV (reference sequence). Treatment here: roughly 18 received Ad26.COV2.S at low or high dose, single or two shots; about 5 received placebo; per-sample allocation not given. On day 63 after the first injection, vaccine and placebo recipients gave samples. This clone has only a few counts. What it binds is not known.

The sample here was peripheral blood, taken in a trial of Ad26.COV2.S vaccine versus placebo. The V call is TRBV27, the J call TRBJ2-3, with 10 nucleotides matching TRBD2. This receptor was obtained from a person between 18 and 65 years old who received the Ad26.COV2.S COVID-19 vaccine or a placebo. The CDR3 sequence is CASSLWGTSDTDTQYF. The CDR3 DNA is TGTGCCAGCAGTTTATGGGGGACTAGCGACACAGATACGCAGTATTTT.